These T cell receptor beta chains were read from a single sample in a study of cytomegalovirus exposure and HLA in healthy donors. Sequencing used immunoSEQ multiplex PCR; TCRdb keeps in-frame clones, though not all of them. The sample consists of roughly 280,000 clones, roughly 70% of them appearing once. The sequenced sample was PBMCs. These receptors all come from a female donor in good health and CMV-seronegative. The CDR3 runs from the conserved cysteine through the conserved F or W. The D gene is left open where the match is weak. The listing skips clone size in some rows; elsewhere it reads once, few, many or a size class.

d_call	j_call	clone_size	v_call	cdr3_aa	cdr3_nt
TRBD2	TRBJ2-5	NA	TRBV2	CASRGPVAGETQYF	TGTGCCAGCAGGGGCCCGGTAGCGGGAGAGACCCAGTACTTC
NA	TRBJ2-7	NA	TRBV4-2	CASSQAVAGQMYEQYF	TGTGCCAGCAGCCAAGCCGTCGCGGGACAGATGTACGAGCAGTACTTC
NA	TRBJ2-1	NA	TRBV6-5	CASSRGDGGNNEQFF	TGTGCCAGCAGCCGCGGGGACGGAGGCAACAATGAGCAGTTCTTC
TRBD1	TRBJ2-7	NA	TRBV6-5	CASRPPGQGAYEQYF	TGTGCCAGCAGGCCCCCGGGACAGGGGGCCTACGAGCAGTACTTC
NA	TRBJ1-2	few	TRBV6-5	CASSLFISSGYTF	TGTGCCAGCAGCCTGTTTATCTCGAGTGGCTACACCTTC
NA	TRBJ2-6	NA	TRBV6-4	CASSEQGAGANVLTF	TGTGCCAGCAGCGAACAGGGAGCTGGGGCCAACGTCCTGACTTTC
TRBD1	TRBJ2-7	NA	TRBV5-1	CASSLEGQGYEQYF	TGCGCCAGCAGCTTGGAGGGACAGGGCTACGAGCAGTACTTC
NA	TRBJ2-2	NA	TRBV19	CASSSGSDTGELFF	TGTGCCAGTAGCAGCGGGTCGGACACCGGGGAGCTGTTTTTT
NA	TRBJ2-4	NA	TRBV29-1	CSVQSGANIQYF	TGCAGCGTTCAGTCAGGGGCAAACATTCAGTACTTC
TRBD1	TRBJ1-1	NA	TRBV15	CATSGLQGEDTEAFF	TGTGCCACCAGCGGACTACAGGGGGAGGACACTGAAGCTTTCTTT
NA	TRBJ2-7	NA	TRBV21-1	CASSRDRYEQYF	TGTGCCAGCAGTCGGGACAGGTACGAGCAGTACTTC
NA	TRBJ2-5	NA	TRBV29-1	CSVGGLQETQYF	TGCAGCGTTGGAGGCCTCCAAGAGACCCAGTACTTC
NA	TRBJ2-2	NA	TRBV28	CASSFDASWNTGELFF	TGTGCCAGCAGTTTTGACGCTAGCTGGAACACCGGGGAGCTGTTTTTT
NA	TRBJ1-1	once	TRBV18	CASRQHQNHEAFF	TGTGCCAGCCGTCAACACCAGAATCATGAAGCTTTCTTT
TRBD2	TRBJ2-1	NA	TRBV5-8	CASSLRREGYNEQFF	TGTGCCAGCAGCTTGAGGCGGGAGGGCTACAATGAGCAGTTCTTC
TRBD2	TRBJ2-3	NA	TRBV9	CASSAGASGSTDTQYF	TGTGCCAGCAGCGCTGGGGCTAGCGGAAGCACAGATACGCAGTATTTT
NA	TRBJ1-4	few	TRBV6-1	CASRDTGQGNEKLFF	TGTGCCAGCAGGGATACTGGGCAGGGTAATGAAAAACTGTTTTTT
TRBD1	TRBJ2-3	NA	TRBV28	CASRRDRAEDTQYF	TGTGCCAGCAGACGGGACAGGGCGGAAGATACGCAGTATTTT
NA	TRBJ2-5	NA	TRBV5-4	CASSSGLYQETQYF	TGTGCCAGCAGCTCCGGACTTTACCAAGAGACCCAGTACTTC
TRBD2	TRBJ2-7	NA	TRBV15	CATSRARGGLAGGLEQYF	TGTGCCACCAGCAGAGCCCGAGGGGGACTAGCGGGAGGACTCGAGCAGTACTTC
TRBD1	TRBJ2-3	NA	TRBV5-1	CASSLAPGQGLAVETQYF	TGCGCCAGCAGCTTGGCCCCGGGACAGGGGCTAGCAGTGGAAACGCAGTATTTT
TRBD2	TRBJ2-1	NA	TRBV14	CASSELAGGPYYNEQFF	TGTGCCAGCAGCGAACTAGCGGGAGGGCCCTACTACAATGAGCAGTTCTTC